The clone carrying this T cell receptor (beta chain) was seen a few times. The sample is drawn from a study of blood T cell repertoires in COVID-19. With 2 bases clipped from V and 4 bases from J, the junction kept 6 bases outside the gene matches. In germline, CDR1 is LGHNT, CDR2 FRNRAP. The CDR3 length is 15 residues. Some clones are missing from TCRdb's copy, which holds only in-frame ones; the method was immunoSEQ multiplex PCR. The table records some 530,000 clones, roughly nine tenths of them present only once. This sequence was found in a woman between 55 and 75 years old who had recovered from COVID-19. Sample: PBMCs or T cells enriched from blood (not recorded which). The J gene is TRBJ1-1, the V gene TRBV12-5; 8 positions match TRBD1. Here the CDR3 DNA reads TGTGCTAGTGGTTTGACCTCCGGACAGGGCACTGAAGCTTTCTTT. Protein: CASGLTSGQGTEAFF.